What follows are 7 T cell receptor beta chains derived from one specimen sequenced in a study of T cell repertoires in cytomegalovirus infection. TCRdb reprocessed the reads with MiXCR, giving one entry per CDR3 protein. The table has approximately 74,000 distinct CDR3 sequences, approximately 39% seen once. These TCRs' antigens remain unknown. The sequences come from CD8+ T cells from cultured PBMCs, collected from culture after CMV antigen stimulation. These receptors all stem from a human donor in good health (CMV status not recorded). Some clones in this sample may be carry-over from other donors' samples.

This chain connects TRBV5-6 to TRBJ2-3; TRBD2 aligns across 7 bases. CDR3 length equals 15 residues. The V and J ends lost 4 bases and 1 base, in that order; junction bases with no gene match: 6. Germline V gene sequence: CDR1 SGHDT, CDR2 YYEEEE. The CDR3 DNA sequence: TGTGCCAGCAGCCCCCAGGGACTACGCACAGATACGCAGTATTTT. Its protein is CASSPQGLRTDTQYF.

The chain has TRBV7-6 and TRBJ2-7; maybe TRBD1 (5 bases). V shed 6 bases and J shed 0 bases, with 9 bases lying between them. The CDR3 contains 13 residues. The germline V gene has CDR1 SGHVS and CDR2 FNYEAQ. This CDR3 is CASSSRDSYEQYF. The CDR3 bases are TGTGCCAGCAGTTCCAGGGACTCCTACGAGCAGTACTTC.

For the CDR3, the DNA is TGTGCCAGCAGTTTATCGCTCGGGGACAGGGGGCTGAATGGCTACACCTTC. This translates into CASSLSLGDRGLNGYTF. The rearrangement links TRBV27 to TRBJ1-2, with 12 nucleotides matching TRBD1. Germline assignment: CDR1 MNHEY and CDR2 SMNVEV (reference sequence). The V segment lost 0 bases and the J segment 6 bases; nucleotides outside the gene matches: 8. The CDR3 loop spans 17 amino acids.

This clonotype appeared a few times. V and J are TRBV27 and TRBJ1-2; D gene unclear. Germline V gene lookup returns CDR1 MNHEY and CDR2 SMNVEV (reference sequence). Trimming removed 2 bases from V and 3 bases from J, with 10 bases in between. This CDR3 is 14 amino acids long. CDR3 region: CASSLQASDYGYTF. The CDR3 nucleotides are TGTGCCAGCAGTTTACAGGCTTCGGACTATGGCTACACCTTC.

The J gene is TRBJ2-1, the V gene TRBV7-2; D might be TRBD2 (7 bases). V lost 2 bases, J lost 5 bases, and 16 bases lay in between. Germline V gene sequence: CDR1 SGHTA, CDR2 FQGNSA. The CDR3 is 16 amino acids. CDR3 protein: CASSLFDGGPNNEQFF. CDR3 nucleotides: TGTGCCAGCAGCTTATTTGACGGGGGGCCGAACAATGAGCAGTTCTTC.

This sequence joins TRBV6-5 and TRBJ1-6, with 10 bases fitting TRBD1. This CDR3 contains 15 residues. V trimming: 2 bases; J trimming: 5 bases; junction bases outside the gene matches: 0. Looked up from germline, CDR1 is MNHEY and CDR2 is SVGAGI. The CDR3 loop reads CASSYGTGDNSPLHF. The CDR3 nucleotides read TGTGCCAGCAGTTACGGGACAGGGGATAATTCACCCCTCCACTTT.

This clonotype was observed many times. V is TRBV7-2 and J is TRBJ2-1, with a weak D call TRBD1 (6 bases). Trimming cost V 2 bases and J 6 bases, with 17 bases left between them. The CDR3 sequence is 16 residues long. In germline, CDR1 is SGHTA, CDR2 FQGNSA. In DNA form, the CDR3 reads TGTGCCAGCAGCTTAACCAGTAACAGGGCTGGCAATGAGCAGTTCTTC. This translates into CASSLTSNRAGNEQFF. Using reference TRBV7-2 and TRBJ2-1 for the parts outside the CDR3, the full variable domain is GAGVSQSPSNKVTEKGKDVELRCDPISGHTALYWYRQSLGQGLEFLIYFQGNSAPDKSGLPSDRFSAERTGGSVSTLTIQRTQQEDSAVYLCASSLTSNRAGNEQFFGPGTRLTVL.